The rows below give T cell receptor beta chains drawn from one sample of a study of OX40 agonist ivuxolimab in advanced cancers. Assay: immunoSEQ multiplex PCR; the TCRdb copy retains only in-frame clones and omits some. Counted here are about 76,000 clones, 80% to 90% occurring once; the ten biggest clones make up approximately 5%. Sample: CD4+ or CD8+ T cells sorted from blood, taken in a trial of the OX40 agonist ivuxolimab. These receptors all stem from an adult with an advanced solid tumor such as melanoma, head and neck, liver or kidney cancer. Both conserved end residues are part of each CDR3. A D gene is named only where the DNA matches it firmly.

d_call,j_call,v_call,cdr3_aa,cdr3_nt
NA,TRBJ2-5,TRBV11-2,CASSLGLGKETQYF,TGTGCCAGCAGCTTGGGGTTGGGCAAAGAGACCCAGTACTTC
NA,TRBJ2-1,TRBV6-4,CASSDQAGSYNEQFF,TGTGCCAGCAGTGACCAGGCGGGGTCCTACAATGAGCAGTTCTTC
NA,TRBJ1-2,TRBV9,CASSVAPGKANYGYTF,TGTGCCAGCAGCGTAGCTCCGGGGAAAGCTAACTATGGCTACACCTTC
NA,TRBJ2-3,TRBV21-1,CASRIARRVLDTQYF,TGTGCCAGCAGAATTGCTAGGCGAGTACTAGATACGCAGTATTTT
TRBD2,TRBJ2-1,TRBV4-1,CASSQDRLAGYNEQFF,TGCGCCAGCAGCCAAGATCGTCTAGCGGGTTACAATGAGCAGTTCTTC
TRBD2,TRBJ2-5,TRBV10-3,CAIRAGSGGQETQYF,TGTGCCATCAGAGCGGGTAGCGGGGGCCAAGAGACCCAGTACTTC
TRBD1,TRBJ2-7,TRBV9,CASNSRAGTESYEQYF,TGTGCCAGCAACTCCCGCGCCGGGACAGAATCCTACGAGCAGTACTTC
TRBD2,TRBJ2-1,TRBV7-9,CASSFREGTSEQFF,TGTGCCAGCAGCTTCCGGGAGGGTACGAGTGAGCAGTTCTTC
NA,TRBJ2-3,TRBV12-5,CASGFQAGDTQYF,TGTGCTAGTGGGTTCCAAGCCGGGGATACGCAGTATTTT
NA,TRBJ2-7,TRBV7-6,CASSARQSSYEQYF,TGTGCCAGCAGCGCCCGACAGAGCTCCTACGAGCAGTACTTC
NA,TRBJ2-3,TRBV7-2,CASSLVVTTDTQYF,TGTGCCAGCAGCTTAGTAGTCACAACAGATACGCAGTATTTT
NA,TRBJ2-7,TRBV5-1,CASSLARGPYEQYF,TGCGCCAGCAGCTTGGCAAGGGGCCCCTACGAGCAGTACTTC
NA,TRBJ2-3,TRBV10-2,CASRRNPSTDTQYF,TGCGCCAGCAGGAGGAACCCTAGCACAGATACGCAGTATTTT
TRBD1,TRBJ1-1,TRBV5-6,CASSFRGHGNTEAFF,TGTGCCAGCAGCTTCAGGGGGCACGGGAACACTGAAGCTTTCTTT
NA,TRBJ2-7,TRBV6-6,CASNTGGGAYEQYF,TGTGCCAGCAATACGGGCGGGGGCGCCTACGAGCAGTACTTC
NA,TRBJ2-7,TRBV6-1,CASSEGGLTYEQYF,TGTGCCAGCAGTGAAGGGGGACTCACCTACGAGCAGTACTTC
NA,TRBJ2-1,TRBV6-1,CASRRGGSEQFF,TGTGCCAGCAGGAGGGGGGGCAGTGAGCAGTTCTTC
NA,TRBJ1-1,TRBV29-1,CSVAAGFVDTEAFF,TGCAGCGTTGCGGCAGGATTCGTGGACACTGAAGCTTTCTTT